The 11 T cell receptor beta chains below all came from one sample that was sequenced in a study of blood T cell repertoires in COVID-19. The method was immunoSEQ multiplex PCR; TCRdb's version includes in-frame clones alone and lacks a portion of them. The sample holds approximately 340,000 clones, approximately 89% seen once. Sequencing was carried out using PBMCs or T cells enriched from blood (not recorded which). The receptors shown here come from a woman in her forties who had been exposed to COVID-19.

The chain is built from TRBV5-1 and TRBJ2-3; 8 nucleotides agree with TRBD2. This CDR3 region has 16 residues. The germline gives CDR1 SGHRS, CDR2 YFSETQ. V lost 4 bases, J lost 2 bases, and 9 bases stayed unmatched. The CDR3 DNA reads TGCGCCAGCAGCACCCGGGGCGGGGGGAACACAGATACGCAGTATTTT. As protein: CASSTRGGGNTDTQYF.

The chain has TRBV11-2 and TRBJ1-1; 7 bases are a match to TRBD1. The germline CDR1 and CDR2 sequences are SGHAT and FQNNGV. The CDR3 has 14 amino acids. With 1 base clipped from V and 6 bases from J, the junction kept 5 bases outside the gene matches. CDR3 bases: TGTGCCAGCAGCTTAGTAAGAGACAGGGCTGAAGCTTTCTTT. This translates into CASSLVRDRAEAFF.

The genes are TRBV19 and TRBJ2-2; the match to TRBD1 covers 9 bases. CDR1 is LNHDA, CDR2 SQIVND, per germline (reference sequence). The CDR3 sequence is 15 residues long. The V and J ends lost 7 bases and 2 bases, in that order; junction bases with no gene match: 5. The CDR3 sequence is CASTDRGVNTGELFF. Here the CDR3 DNA reads TGTGCCAGTACGGACAGGGGTGTAAACACCGGGGAGCTGTTTTTT.

The J gene is TRBJ2-5, the V gene TRBV6-1; D is perhaps TRBD2 (5 bases). V gave up 1 base and J gave up 1 base, with 10 bases separating them. The germline V gene encodes CDR1 MNHNS and CDR2 SASEGT. CDR3 size: 15 residues. The CDR3 region has the DNA TGTGCCAGCAGTGAAGGTCGGGGATCCCAAGAGACCCAGTACTTC. Translating gives CASSEGRGSQETQYF.

The genes are TRBV15 and TRBJ1-5; tentatively, D is TRBD1 (6 bases). Germline CDR1 and CDR2: LNHNV and YYDKDF (reference sequence). The ends were cut back, 4 bases at V and 7 bases at J, with 14 bases in the middle. This CDR3 comprises 14 residues. The CDR3 region has the DNA TGTGCCACCAGCAAACTACAGGGTAACCAGCCCCAGCATTTT. Residues: CATSKLQGNQPQHF.

For this clone: Different DNA sequences within this sample yield the same CDR3. The rearrangement links TRBV6-5 to TRBJ1-5; the D gene is possibly TRBD1 (6 bases). The CDR3 totals 13 residues. The germline V gene encodes CDR1 MNHEY and CDR2 SVGAGI. Trimming removed 3 bases from V and 5 bases from J, with 8 bases in between. The CDR3 protein is CASSYSGDQPQHF. CDR3 in DNA: TGTGCCAGCAGTTATTCAGGGGATCAGCCCCAGCATTTT.

V and J are TRBV27 and TRBJ1-2, with 9 positions matching TRBD1. CDR1 is MNHEY and CDR2 is SMNVEV in the germline V gene (reference sequence). The CDR3 extends over 13 amino acids. V trimming: 4 bases; J trimming: 10 bases; junction bases outside the gene matches: 7. The CDR3 spells CASSWDRAPPYTF. The CDR3 nucleotides read TGTGCCAGCAGTTGGGACAGGGCTCCTCCCTACACCTTC.

The V gene is TRBV7-9, the J gene TRBJ1-2, with D unresolved. V shed 5 bases and J shed 8 bases, with 15 bases lying between them. The CDR3 has 13 amino acids. The germline CDR1 and CDR2 sequences are SEHNR and FQNEAQ (reference sequence). In DNA form, the CDR3 reads TGTGCCAGCAGCCTCACGGGGTCCGGGGGCTACACCTTC. Amino acids: CASSLTGSGGYTF. The entire variable domain, with the rest obtained from reference TRBV7-9 and TRBJ1-2, is as follows: DTGVSQNPRHKITKRGQNVTFRCDPISEHNRLYWYRQTLGQGPEFLTYFQNEAQLEKSRLLSDRFSAERPKGSFSTLEIQRTEQGDSAMYLCASSLTGSGGYTFGSGTRLTVV.

The V and J genes are TRBV2 and TRBJ1-5; unclear D gene. The germline CDR1 and CDR2 sequences are SNHLY and FYNNEI. This CDR3 region has 12 residues. V gave up 6 bases and J gave up 9 bases, with 12 bases separating them. This CDR3 reads CASRADRGPQHF. The CDR3, as DNA: TGTGCCAGCAGGGCGGACCGGGGGCCCCAGCATTTT.

CDR3 sequence: CASSPLQGQGGGYTF. In DNA form, the CDR3 reads TGTGCCAGCAGCCCCCTACAGGGTCAAGGCGGCGGCTACACCTTC. The chain links TRBV14 to TRBJ1-2; tentatively, D is TRBD1 (6 bases). This CDR3 comprises 15 residues. Germline CDR1 is SGHDN and CDR2 is FVKESK. Trimming left V 4 bases short and J 8 bases short, with 20 bases between.

This chain joins TRBV7-2 and TRBJ2-7, with 8 positions matching TRBD1. The V segment lost 3 bases and the J segment 4 bases; nucleotides outside the gene matches: 5. CDR1 SGHTA and CDR2 FQGNSA come from the germline V gene. The CDR3 length is 14 residues. DNA for the CDR3: TGTGCCAGCAGCTTTCGCAGGGGGCAGTACGAGCAGTACTTC. Its protein product is CASSFRRGQYEQYF.